Listed below are T cell receptor beta chains from one sample, sequenced in a study of T cell responses to AZD1222 COVID-19 vaccine. Clones were read by immunoSEQ multiplex PCR, and TCRdb kept only the in-frame ones, dropping some. The sample consists of about 81,000 clones, 75% to 95% of them appearing once. The sequencing here drew on peripheral blood, taken 28 days after the second AZD1222 dose. The receptors stem from an adult who received the AZD1222 COVID-19 vaccine. Each CDR3 is given with its conserved first and last residue.

CASSQSLNVQGPSYEQYF | TRBV4-3
CASSLLGYNQPQHF | TRBV28
CASSMLNRGSGNTIYF | TRBV11-2
CASSEQGRHYGYTF | TRBV10-2
CASSLQTGRSSGANVLTF | TRBV7-2
CASSIAVQGNQPQHF | TRBV19
CASSLGLYNEQFF | TRBV12-3/TRBV12-4
CSGHGGGYGYTF | TRBV29-1
CASSFSQNTEAFF | TRBV12-3/TRBV12-4
CASRAGGGYEQYF | TRBV28
CASTPGAGDATNEKLFF | TRBV19
CASSPPIDTSNEKLFF | TRBV5-8
CASSINLGYYGYTF | TRBV19
CASRWGRWRCYGYTF | TRBV14
CASSQVGTSGETQYF | TRBV3-1/TRBV3-2
CASSLGFGPLDNYGYTF | TRBV28
CASSVDSGSGELFF | TRBV9
CAIRGTAPNTEAFF | TRBV10-3
CASSRMGGANEKLFF | TRBV19
CASSQGTRTEQFF | TRBV14
CASTRDSNQPQHF | TRBV2
CSASGASGGFGNEQFF | TRBV20-1
CASSLLSGGLDTQYF | TRBV5-6
CASRANQQGAFYGYTF | TRBV5-1
CASSFTGVGGTQGGYTF | TRBV5-1
CASFRHNSYYEQYF | TRBV21-1
CSASLVGVNTGELFF | TRBV20-1
CASRNGGGPATNEKLFF | TRBV19
CSAGTGNSYEQYF | TRBV29-1
CASSQIGKPTDTQYF | TRBV14
CASRRQGSNEAFF | TRBV11-2
CASSPGRGDGYTF | TRBV18
CASSSDGQPNSPLHF | TRBV5-1
CASSFGDGLAKNIQYF | TRBV5-1
CASSDMVGTNEKLFF | TRBV2
CASFGQATSTGELFF | TRBV6-5
CASSQDNGGPGYTF | TRBV3-1/TRBV3-2
CASSPPGQGAYEQYF | TRBV7-9
CASEKGGITEAFF | TRBV6-6
CASRRRGTRRDNTGELFF | TRBV10-1
CASRYTGLPQHF | TRBV5-6
CASSLGQGVTGELFF | TRBV4-1
CASSPAGQGGTEAFF | TRBV6-2/TRBV6-3
CASSEPGNQPQHF | TRBV2
CASSEAAPVTEAFF | TRBV2
CASSTDREGTEAFF | TRBV7-9
CASSDDIKNEKLFF | TRBV10-2